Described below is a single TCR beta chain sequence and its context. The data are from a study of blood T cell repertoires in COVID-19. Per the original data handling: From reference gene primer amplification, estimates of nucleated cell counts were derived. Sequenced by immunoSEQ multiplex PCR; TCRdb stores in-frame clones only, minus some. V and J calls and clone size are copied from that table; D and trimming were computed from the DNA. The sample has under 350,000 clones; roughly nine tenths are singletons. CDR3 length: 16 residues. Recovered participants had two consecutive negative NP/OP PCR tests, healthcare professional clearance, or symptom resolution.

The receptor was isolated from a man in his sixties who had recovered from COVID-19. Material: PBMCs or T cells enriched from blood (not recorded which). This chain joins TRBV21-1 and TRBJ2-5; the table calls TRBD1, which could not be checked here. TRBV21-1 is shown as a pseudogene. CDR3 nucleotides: TGTGCCAGCAGCAAAGAGCGACCAGGGGGCGGCCAGACCCAGTACTTC. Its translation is CASSKERPGGGQTQYF.